Listed here are 19 T cell receptor beta chains from one sample, sequenced in a study of OX40 agonist ivuxolimab in advanced cancers. TCRdb's table, derived via immunoSEQ multiplex PCR, lists solely in-frame clones and lacks some. The table has about 100,000 clones, approximately 90% seen once. Material: CD4+ or CD8+ T cells sorted from blood, obtained in a trial of the OX40 agonist ivuxolimab. The receptor set was obtained from an adult with an advanced solid tumor such as melanoma, head and neck, liver or kidney cancer.

This chain joins TRBV30 and TRBJ2-2; the D gene is possibly TRBD1 (6 bases). Germline-derived CDR1 and CDR2 are GTSNPN and SVGIG (reference sequence). V was clipped by 2 bases and J by 6 bases, with 16 bases between them. The CDR3 is made up of 15 amino acids. The CDR3 is CAWSRIDQGPGELFF. CDR3 DNA: TGTGCCTGGAGTCGTATCGACCAGGGGCCCGGGGAGCTGTTTTTT.

The chain carries TRBV5-1 and TRBJ2-7, with 11 nucleotides matching TRBD1. Germline lookup yields CDR1 SGHRS and CDR2 YFSETQ. The CDR3 runs to 14 residues. The V gene end was trimmed by 0 bases and the J gene end by 7 bases; junction bases not matched to a gene: 3. In DNA, the CDR3 is TGCGCCAGCAGCTTGGTGGGACAGGGGGTAGAGCAGTACTTC. Amino acid sequence: CASSLVGQGVEQYF.

This clone appeared a single time. The CDR3 bases are TGCAGCGTTGGGGCGGGACAGGGTAATCGGTTCTTC. It yields the protein CSVGAGQGNRFF. The V call is TRBV29-1, the J call TRBJ2-1; 9 nucleotides match TRBD1. CDR3 length: 12 amino acids. CDR1 is SQVTM and CDR2 is ANQGSEA in the germline V gene. The junction had 10 bases not matched to a gene; V was cut back by 4 bases and J by 15 bases.

The chain combines TRBV30 with TRBJ1-1; D not certain. Germline CDR1 GTSNPN, CDR2 SVGIG (reference sequence). The germline V and J ends were trimmed by 3 bases and 2 bases, with 7 bases remaining between them. This CDR3 is built from 12 residues. The CDR3 loop is CAWRNLNTEAFF. CDR3 bases: TGTGCCTGGAGAAACCTTAACACTGAAGCTTTCTTT. Based on the CDR3 plus reference TRBV30 and TRBJ1-1, the full variable domain is SQTIHQWPATLVQPVGSPLSLECTVEGTSNPNLYWYRQAAGRGLQLLFYSVGIGQISSEVPQNLSASRPQDRQFILSSKKLLLSDSGFYLCAWRNLNTEAFFGQGTRLTVV.

The CDR3 loop reads CASSLGTGTYEQYF. The CDR3 DNA reads TGTGCCAGCAGCCTAGGGACAGGGACCTACGAGCAGTACTTC. The rearrangement joins TRBV14 to TRBJ2-7; 9 nucleotides align to TRBD1. Germline CDR1 reads SGHDN; CDR2 reads FVKESK. This CDR3 contains 14 residues. Germline trimming cut 4 bases from V and 2 bases from J; bases unmatched to any gene: 3.

The V gene is TRBV30, the J gene TRBJ2-3, with D perhaps matching TRBD1 (6 bases). Trimming removed 4 bases from V and 0 bases from J, with 11 bases in between. The germline gives CDR1 GTSNPN, CDR2 SVGIG (reference sequence). CDR3 length equals 14 residues. The CDR3 nucleotides read TGTGCCTGGAATCGGCAGGGGAGCACAGATACGCAGTATTTT. Translated, it gives CAWNRQGSTDTQYF. Complete variable domain (other parts from reference TRBV30 and TRBJ2-3): SQTIHQWPATLVQPVGSPLSLECTVEGTSNPNLYWYRQAAGRGLQLLFYSVGIGQISSEVPQNLSASRPQDRQFILSSKKLLLSDSGFYLCAWNRQGSTDTQYFGPGTRLTVL.

CDR3 DNA: TGTGCCGGAAACAGGGTTTGGGACACTGAAGCTTTCTTT. This translates into CAGNRVWDTEAFF. The chain employs TRBV2 and TRBJ1-1; a possible D gene is TRBD1 (6 bases). V lost 11 bases to trimming and J lost 3 bases, with 16 bases between them. Germline values: CDR1 SNHLY, CDR2 FYNNEI. The CDR3 has 13 residues.

This chain joins TRBV5-5 and TRBJ2-7, with D possibly matching TRBD2 (5 bases). CDR3 length equals 13 residues. The germline V gene encodes CDR1 SGHKS and CDR2 YYEKEE (reference sequence). The V end lost 4 bases, the J end lost 4 bases, and 12 bases lay between the germline ends. The CDR3 coding sequence is TGTGCCAGCAGCCCGCGGACTCTATACGAGCAGTACTTC. Amino acids: CASSPRTLYEQYF.

The V and J genes are TRBV19 and TRBJ2-1; TRBD1 matches 11 bases. V lost 6 bases and J lost 8; bases outside the gene matches: 12. Per the germline V gene, CDR1 is LNHDA and CDR2 is SQIVND (reference sequence). The CDR3 totals 16 residues. CDR3 DNA sequence: TGTGCCAGTAGCGCCGGACAGGGGGCGTTTAGGCATGAGCAGTTCTTC. It encodes CASSAGQGAFRHEQFF.

The rearrangement joins TRBV19 to TRBJ1-1, with TRBD1 matching 7 bases. CDR3 length equals 17 residues. The J segment lost 1 base and the V segment lost 9 bases, leaving 17 bases of the junction unmatched. Germline V CDR1 and CDR2: LNHDA, SQIVND (reference sequence). CDR3 residues: CASTIPQVQGPNTEAFF. The CDR3 nucleotides are TGTGCCAGCACCATTCCCCAGGTACAGGGGCCGAACACTGAAGCTTTCTTT. The variable domain in full, with the rest retrieved from reference TRBV19 and TRBJ1-1, is DGGITQSPKYLFRKEGQNVTLSCEQNLNHDAMYWYRQDPGQGLRLIYYSQIVNDFQKGDIAEGYSVSREKKESFPLTVTSAQKNPTAFYLCASTIPQVQGPNTEAFFGQGTRLTVV.

This clone was picked up one time. The chain combines TRBV28 with TRBJ2-3; 7 bases align to TRBD2. Unmatched junction bases numbered 0, after V lost 2 bases and J lost 4 bases. The CDR3 has 13 residues. From germline, CDR1 is MDHEN and CDR2 SYDVKM. The CDR3 DNA reads TGTGCCAGCAGTTTAGCGGGAGCAGATACGCAGTATTTT. This encodes CASSLAGADTQYF.

This chain connects TRBV6-1 to TRBJ1-1, with D possibly matching TRBD1 (5 bases). This CDR3 is built from 15 residues. The V gene lost 4 bases and the J gene lost 6 bases, with 18 bases spanning the gap. From germline, CDR1 is MNHNS and CDR2 SASEGT. This chain's CDR3 is CASSGTPTAKPEAFF. CDR3 nucleotides: TGTGCCAGCAGTGGGACACCTACCGCCAAACCTGAAGCTTTCTTT.

The J gene is TRBJ1-2, the V gene TRBV4-1; D call uncertain. Germline V gene lookup returns CDR1 MGHRA and CDR2 YSYEKL. Trimming removed 0 bases from V and 8 bases from J, with 13 bases in between. This CDR3 has 14 amino acids. This chain's CDR3 is CASSQDLGKLGYTF. Written as DNA, the CDR3 is TGCGCCAGCAGCCAAGATCTAGGGAAGTTAGGCTACACCTTC.

V gene TRBV6-6 combines with J gene TRBJ2-2; D remains unclear. The V end was cut by 7 bases, the J end by 6 bases, with 12 bases between. The CDR3 length is 13 residues. The V gene's germline CDR1 is MNHNY and CDR2 SVGAGI (reference sequence). The CDR3 DNA reads as TGTGCCAGCAAAAGGCCGAGCTCCGGGGAGCTGTTTTTT. It encodes CASKRPSSGELFF.

The chain recombines TRBV7-3 with TRBJ2-1; D uncertain. There are 22 residues in the CDR3. V dropped 3 bases and J dropped 0 bases, with 30 bases sitting between them. The germline CDR1 and CDR2 sequences are SGHTA and FQGTGA. Here the CDR3 DNA reads TGTGCCAGCAGCTTGTGGGATCCGAGTGATAGTGATCGACTGAACTCCTACAATGAGCAGTTCTTC. Its translation is CASSLWDPSDSDRLNSYNEQFF.

This chain joins TRBV2 and TRBJ2-7, with a tentative D call TRBD2 (7 bases). The CDR3 has 13 residues. CDR1 is SNHLY and CDR2 is FYNNEI in the germline V gene. V lost 7 bases and J lost 3, with 13 bases in between. This chain's CDR3 is CASTRGRDYEQYF. The CDR3 coding sequence is TGTGCCAGCACTAGGGGGAGGGACTACGAGCAGTACTTC.

In its sample, this clone was seen once. The V call is TRBV2, the J call TRBJ1-2; tentatively, D is TRBD1 (6 bases). Per the germline V gene, CDR1 is SNHLY and CDR2 is FYNNEI. CDR3 length equals 13 residues. V was trimmed by 3 bases and J by 7 bases, leaving 12 bases between them. CDR3 DNA sequence: TGTGCCAGCAGTGAGGGCAGGGGCATTGGCTACACCTTC. Encoded protein: CASSEGRGIGYTF.

The J gene is TRBJ1-5, the V gene TRBV11-2; 7 nucleotides match TRBD1. The germline CDR1 and CDR2 sequences are SGHAT and FQNNGV. V lost 6 bases, J lost 3 bases, and 11 bases stayed unmatched. The CDR3 is 16 amino acids. The CDR3 nucleotides are TGTGCCAGCAGGGAGAGCGGCAGGGGGGACAATCAGCCCCAGCATTTT. Encoded protein: CASRESGRGDNQPQHF.

This clone was recorded only once. The rearrangement joins TRBV2 to TRBJ2-5, with 7 bases aligning to TRBD1. The V segment lost 5 bases and the J segment 5 bases; nucleotides outside the gene matches: 14. The germline CDR1 and CDR2 sequences are SNHLY and FYNNEI. The CDR3 covers 16 residues. CDR3 loop: CASSLQGPQGRETQYF. As DNA, the CDR3 is TGTGCCAGCAGTCTTCAAGGCCCACAGGGGCGGGAGACCCAGTACTTC.